This record looks at one T cell receptor beta chain sequence and its context. The target of this receptor is not known. The input lacks base qualities; no much larger clone sits a single base away. The entry originates in a study of T cell responses to AZD1222 COVID-19 vaccine (dated by TCRdb to about 2021). With regard to the full study: AZD1222 recipients given second doses at about 4 weeks or at about 12 weeks were pooled, since spike-specific TCR depth and breadth were not found to differ between the two schedules. A total of 240 or so trial participants underwent TCR sequencing, of whom nearly 210 had received two doses of AZD1222 and around 25 had received two doses of the MenACWY control vaccine. Trial participants were enrolled into age subgroups of 18-55, 56-69 and 70-plus years, which contained around 140, 26 and 57 TCR-sequenced participants, respectively. What the study reported, not specific to this receptor: Participants were mostly white British, with more females than males. The authors suggested clonal diversity may have been underestimated. Only five or six AZD1222 recipients were SARS-CoV-2 seropositive at baseline, limiting conclusions about previously exposed vaccinees. In the small 56-69-year group, the increase in depth fell short of significance, most likely because of low power. Because no day 14 peak-response samples were available, repertoires were characterized only after the peak T cell response. The whole spike protein was spanned by vaccine-associated CD4 TCRs, and dominant responses were seen in regions 160-218 and 743-854. Spike-specific TCR breadth and depth rose significantly after two AZD1222 doses compared with day 0 and with MenACWY recipients. Reportedly, almost half of the unique spike-specific TCRs recognized epitopes lying outside the regions that are mutated in the B.1.351 and B.1.1.7 variants.

Reading the label with the study, this specimen's time point is: baseline before first vaccination. The vaccinee samples were drawn from two UK trials, COV001 and COV002, one of which was a single-blind randomized controlled phase 2/3 trial testing AZD1222 (ChAdOx1 nCoV-19) in healthy adults. For TCRbeta chain sequencing, PBMC samples were collected from trial participants at day 0 and at day 28 after the second dose. The CDR3 regions of human TCRbeta chains were analyzed by immunosequencing. In the paper's pipeline: TCRs in the repertoires were compared against a reference library of SARS-CoV-2-specific TCRs that had been generated with the MIRA antigen-specificity platform. Breadth was defined as the fraction of unique TCRs that were SARS-CoV-2-associated, and depth was defined as the fraction of total T cells that were SARS-CoV-2-associated. Using the MIRA data, every spike-specific TCR was mapped to the spike region that the TCR reacted to and assigned to either a CD4 or a CD8 class. Log10-transformed breadth and depth values were compared by one-way ANOVA with Sidak's multiple comparisons tests. TCRdb mirrors the immuneACCESS table, restricted to in-frame sequences. Some clones are absent from its copies; in checked studies, under half trace to an unresolved V gene, and the reason for the others is unknown. The V and J calls and clone size come from that table; D and trimming were worked out from the DNA. The sample table records tens of thousands of clones; over 85% of these occur just once. Approximately 5.4% of the sample is held by the ten biggest clonotypes.

The sample was peripheral blood, taken on day 0 of AZD1222 vaccination. The TCR sequence derives from an adult in good health.

The nucleotides are TGCGCCAGCAGTTCTAGAGCGGGGGTAGGCAAAAACATTCAGTACTTC. Its protein reads: CASSSRAGVGKNIQYF. The rearranged segments are TRBV5-1 and TRBJ2-4, and 8 junctional nucleotides match TRBD2. The germline V gene provides CDR1 SGHRS and CDR2 YFSETQ. Trimming takes 5 bases off V and 3 bases off J; junction bases not matched to a gene: 10. The CDR3 spans 16 residues, from the cysteine through the phenylalanine. Only the CDR3 DNA is retained, 48 bases long and in frame from the first base.